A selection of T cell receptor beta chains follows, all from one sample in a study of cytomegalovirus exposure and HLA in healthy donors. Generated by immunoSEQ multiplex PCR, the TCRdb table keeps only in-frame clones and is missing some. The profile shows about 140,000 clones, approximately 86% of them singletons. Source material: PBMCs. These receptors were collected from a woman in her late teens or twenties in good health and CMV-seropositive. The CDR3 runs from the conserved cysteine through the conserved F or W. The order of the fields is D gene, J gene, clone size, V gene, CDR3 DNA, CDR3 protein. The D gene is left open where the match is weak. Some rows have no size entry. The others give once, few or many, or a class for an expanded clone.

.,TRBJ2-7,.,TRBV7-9,TGTGCCAGCAGCTCTGAGGACACTCTACCCTACGAGCAGTACTTC,CASSSEDTLPYEQYF
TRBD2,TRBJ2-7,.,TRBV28,TGTGCCAGCGTTAATGGCGGGAGTTCGTACGAGCAGTACTTC,CASVNGGSSYEQYF
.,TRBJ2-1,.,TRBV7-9,TGTGCCAGCAGCTTAGGGTTCGGCAGGGTATTCAATGAGCAGTTCTTC,CASSLGFGRVFNEQFF
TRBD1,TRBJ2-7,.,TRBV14,TGTGCCAGCAGCCAAGTTTACCACCGGGACAGGGGCTACGAGCAGTACTTC,CASSQVYHRDRGYEQYF
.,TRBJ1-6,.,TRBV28,TGTGCCAGCAGTTTACTATCGGAGAATTCACCCCTCCACTTT,CASSLLSENSPLHF
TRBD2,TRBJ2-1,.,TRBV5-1,TGCGCCAGCAGCTCACTCCGGGGGGGCCTAGCCTCCTACAATAAGCAGTTCTTC,CASSSLRGGLASYNKQFF
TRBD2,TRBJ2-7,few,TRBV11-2,TGTGCCAGCAGCCGCTACGGACTAGCGGGATTACTCCACGAGCAGTACTTC,CASSRYGLAGLLHEQYF
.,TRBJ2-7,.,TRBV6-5,TGTGCCAGCAGAACAGGGTTTAATTCCTACGAGCAGTACTTC,CASRTGFNSYEQYF
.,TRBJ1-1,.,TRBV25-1,TGTGCCAGCAGTTTTGGGGGCGGAGCTTTCTTT,CASSFGGGAFF
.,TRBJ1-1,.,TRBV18,TGTGCCACTAAAGGACAGATGAACACTGAAGCTTTCTTT,CATKGQMNTEAFF
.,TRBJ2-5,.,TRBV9,TGTGCCAGCAGCGTAGCTGCGGAGACCCAGTACTTC,CASSVAAETQYF
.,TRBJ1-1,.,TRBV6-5,TGTGCCAGCAGTTACGGGAGGGGCGGGACTGAAGCTTTCTTT,CASSYGRGGTEAFF
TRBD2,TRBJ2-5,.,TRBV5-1,TGCGCCAGCAGCTTGGTAGTAGCGGGGGGTCAGGAGACCCAGTACTTC,CASSLVVAGGQETQYF
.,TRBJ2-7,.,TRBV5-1,TGCGCCAGCAGCTTGGCCCCGCCGGGGGACAGCTACGAGCAGTACTTC,CASSLAPPGDSYEQYF
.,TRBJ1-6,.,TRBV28,TGTGCCAGCAGTTTAACAGGGCAATCACCCCTCCACTTT,CASSLTGQSPLHF
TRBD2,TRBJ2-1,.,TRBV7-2,TGTGCCAGCAGCTTAGTCCGGACTAGCGGGGGGGAGCAGTTCTTC,CASSLVRTSGGEQFF
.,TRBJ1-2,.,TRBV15,TGTGCCACCAGCAGAGAAAGGGGTGGGTATGGCTACACCTTC,CATSRERGGYGYTF
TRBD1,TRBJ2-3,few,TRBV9,TGTGCCAGCAGCGTAACCCCGGGACAGGGGTCAGATACGCAGTATTTT,CASSVTPGQGSDTQYF
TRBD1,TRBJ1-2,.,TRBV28,TGTGCCAGCAGTGTGAGGGGGCTGGGCTATGGCTACACCTTC,CASSVRGLGYGYTF
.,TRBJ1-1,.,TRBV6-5,TGTGCCAGCAGTTACGGTCCCAACGGGGGGCTAGCTTTCTTT,CASSYGPNGGLAFF
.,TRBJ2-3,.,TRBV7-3,TGTGCCAGCAGCTCGAACGGGGGTACGCAGTATTTT,CASSSNGGTQYF
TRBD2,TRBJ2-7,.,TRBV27,TGTGCCAGCAGTTTGGGAGGGACTAGCGGGATCTACGAGCAGTACTTC,CASSLGGTSGIYEQYF
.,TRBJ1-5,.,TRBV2,TGTGCCAGCTCCTTTCTGGGCCCGGGACAAATATTTCAGCCCCAGCATTTT,CASSFLGPGQIFQPQHF
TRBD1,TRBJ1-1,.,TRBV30,TGTGCCTGGAGTTGGGACAGAAAACGGGCTTTCTTT,CAWSWDRKRAFF
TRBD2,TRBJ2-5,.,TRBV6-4,TGTGCCAGCAGTATTAGCGGGGACCCATCGGGAAGAGAGACCCAGTACTTC,CASSISGDPSGRETQYF
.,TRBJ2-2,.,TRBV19,TGTGCCAGTAGTGTCAGGGACTTCAACACCGGGGAGCTGTTTTTT,CASSVRDFNTGELFF
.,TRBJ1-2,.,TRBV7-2,TGTGCCAGCAGCCCGCGGACAGCTATCTTTAGTGGCTACACCTTC,CASSPRTAIFSGYTF
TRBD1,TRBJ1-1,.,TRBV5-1,TGCGCCAGCAGCCTATTGCTAACAGGGGGGCCAGCGAACACTGAAGCTTTCTTT,CASSLLLTGGPANTEAFF
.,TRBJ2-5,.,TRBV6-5,TGTGCCAGCAGTTTCTCAGGGGGGGCTGGGACCCAGTACTTC,CASSFSGGAGTQYF
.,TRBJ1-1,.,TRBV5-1,TGCGCCAGCAGCTTGGGTCCGGGGAACACTGAAGCTTTCTTT,CASSLGPGNTEAFF
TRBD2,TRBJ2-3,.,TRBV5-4,TGTGCCAGCAGGCGGACTAGCACGGAGGTGGGGACGCAGTATTTT,CASRRTSTEVGTQYF
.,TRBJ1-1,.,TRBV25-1,TGTGCCAGCAGAATCCCGGGGGGTGTTGAAGCTTTCTTT,CASRIPGGVEAFF